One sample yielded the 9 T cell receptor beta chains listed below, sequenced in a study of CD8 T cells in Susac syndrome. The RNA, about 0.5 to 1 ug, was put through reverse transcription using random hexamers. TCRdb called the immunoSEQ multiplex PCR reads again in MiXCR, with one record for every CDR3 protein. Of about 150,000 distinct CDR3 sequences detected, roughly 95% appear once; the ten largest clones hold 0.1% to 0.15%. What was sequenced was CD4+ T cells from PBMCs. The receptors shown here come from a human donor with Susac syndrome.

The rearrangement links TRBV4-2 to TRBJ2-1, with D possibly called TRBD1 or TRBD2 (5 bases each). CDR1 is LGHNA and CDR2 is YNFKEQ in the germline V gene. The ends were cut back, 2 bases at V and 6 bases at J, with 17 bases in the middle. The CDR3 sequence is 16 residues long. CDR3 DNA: TGTGCCAGCAGCCAAACCTCCGGGACCGCAATCAATGAGCAGTTCTTC. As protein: CASSQTSGTAINEQFF.

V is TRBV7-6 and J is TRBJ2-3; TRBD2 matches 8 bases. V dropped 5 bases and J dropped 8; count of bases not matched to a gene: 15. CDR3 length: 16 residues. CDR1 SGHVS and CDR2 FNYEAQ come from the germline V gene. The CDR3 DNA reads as TGTGCCAGCAGCCCCACAAGCGGGGGCCTAGTCGGTACGCAGTATTTT. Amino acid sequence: CASSPTSGGLVGTQYF.

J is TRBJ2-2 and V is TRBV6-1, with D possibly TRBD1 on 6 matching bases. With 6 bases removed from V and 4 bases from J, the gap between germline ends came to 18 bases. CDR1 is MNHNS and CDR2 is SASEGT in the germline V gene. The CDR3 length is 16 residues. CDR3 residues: CASRPTTGWGTGELFF. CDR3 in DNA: TGTGCCAGCAGACCTACGACAGGATGGGGCACCGGGGAGCTGTTTTTT.

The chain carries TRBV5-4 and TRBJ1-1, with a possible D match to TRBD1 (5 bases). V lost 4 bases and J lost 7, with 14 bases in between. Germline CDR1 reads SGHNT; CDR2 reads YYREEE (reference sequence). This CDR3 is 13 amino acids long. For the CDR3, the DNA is TGTGCCAGCAGCGTCCGGGACCAAATTGAAGCTTTCTTT. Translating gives CASSVRDQIEAFF.

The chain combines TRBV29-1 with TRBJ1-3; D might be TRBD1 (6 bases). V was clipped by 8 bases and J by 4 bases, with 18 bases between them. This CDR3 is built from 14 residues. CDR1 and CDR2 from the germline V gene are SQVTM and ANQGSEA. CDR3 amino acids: CSHRTQGSGNTIYF. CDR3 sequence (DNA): TGCAGCCATAGAACACAGGGTTCAGGAAACACCATATATTTT.

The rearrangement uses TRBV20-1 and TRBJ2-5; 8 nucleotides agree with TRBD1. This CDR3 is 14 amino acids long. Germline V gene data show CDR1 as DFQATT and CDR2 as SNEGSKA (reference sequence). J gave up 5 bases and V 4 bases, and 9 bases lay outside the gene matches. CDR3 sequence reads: CSATRGLFEETQYF. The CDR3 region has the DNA TGCAGTGCTACCAGGGGGCTATTCGAGGAGACCCAGTACTTC.

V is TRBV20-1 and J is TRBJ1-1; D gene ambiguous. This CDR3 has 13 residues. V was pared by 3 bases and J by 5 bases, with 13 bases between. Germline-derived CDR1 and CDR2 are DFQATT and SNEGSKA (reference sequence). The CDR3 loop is CSARPDSRTEAFF. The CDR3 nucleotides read TGCAGTGCTAGGCCCGACTCCCGGACTGAAGCTTTCTTT.

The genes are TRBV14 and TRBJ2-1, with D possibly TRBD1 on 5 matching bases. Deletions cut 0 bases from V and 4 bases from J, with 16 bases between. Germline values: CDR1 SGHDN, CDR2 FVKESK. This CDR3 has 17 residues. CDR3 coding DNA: TGTGCCAGCAGCCAAGAAGGTCAGGGCCTTCCTTACAATGAGCAGTTCTTC. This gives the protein CASSQEGQGLPYNEQFF.

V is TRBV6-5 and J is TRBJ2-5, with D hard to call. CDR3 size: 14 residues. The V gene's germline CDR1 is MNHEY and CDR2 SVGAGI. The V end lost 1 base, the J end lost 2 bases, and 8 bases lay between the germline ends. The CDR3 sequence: CASSYWSGQETQYF. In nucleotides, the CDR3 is TGTGCCAGCAGTTACTGGTCCGGACAAGAGACCCAGTACTTC.